Below, 24 T cell receptor beta chains from the same sample are listed, as sequenced in a study of immune heterogeneity within non-small cell lung tumors. Bulk tumor genomic DNA constituted the template, at roughly 660 ng per sample. Several biopsies per primary tumor, spaced far apart, were taken during surgery. Their non-small cell lung cancer was newly diagnosed and untreated, and the patients underwent curative surgery. A first 10-cycle multiplex round used 32 V-gene and 13 J-gene primers on TCR beta CDR3. TCRdb re-called the multiplex PCR reads with MiXCR, one entry per CDR3 protein. The profile shows around 4,700 distinct CDR3 sequences, 20% to 25% of them singletons. Material for sequencing was lung tumor tissue. Receptors originate from a man aged 55 to 70 with non-small cell lung cancer.

The chain couples TRBV11-2 to TRBJ2-1, with TRBD2 matching over 10 bases. V was clipped by 5 bases and J by 4 bases; unmatched bases: 5. Germline V gene data show CDR1 as SGHAT and CDR2 as FQNNGV. The CDR3 has 15 amino acids. This chain's CDR3 is CASSPQLAGYNEQFF. The CDR3 nucleotides read TGTGCCAGCAGCCCTCAACTAGCGGGGTACAATGAGCAGTTCTTC.

The rearrangement links TRBV20-1 to TRBJ2-7, with TRBD1 matching 7 bases. This CDR3 spans 14 amino acids. Germline V lookup: CDR1 DFQATT, CDR2 SNEGSKA (reference sequence). The trim removed 6 bases at V and 6 bases at J, leaving 14 bases unmatched. The CDR3 reads CSAPGQALGGEQYF. Written as DNA, the CDR3 is TGCAGTGCCCCCGGACAGGCCCTAGGGGGCGAGCAGTACTTC.

The table lists this clonotype with a few counts. V gene TRBV20-1 combines with J gene TRBJ2-3, with TRBD2 identical over 11 bases. The CDR3 consists of 16 residues. Germline lookup yields CDR1 DFQATT and CDR2 SNEGSKA (reference sequence). V was clipped by 5 bases and J by 4 bases; unmatched bases: 11. The chain's CDR3 is CSAPSVTSGSPDTQYF. The CDR3 region has the DNA TGCAGTGCTCCCTCAGTCACTAGCGGGAGTCCAGATACGCAGTATTTT.

CDR3 residues: CATSTSGRAAQFF. The CDR3 DNA reads TGTGCCACCTCGACTAGCGGGAGGGCAGCGCAGTTCTTC. The rearrangement uses TRBV6-1 and TRBJ2-1; 14 bases align to TRBD2. The CDR3 extends over 13 amino acids. Germline V gives CDR1 MNHNS, CDR2 SASEGT. The V gene end was trimmed by 10 bases and the J gene end by 12 bases; junction bases not matched to a gene: 8.

This clonotype occurred once. A much bigger clone sits one base away, suggesting this may be a read error. The chain uses TRBV27 and TRBJ1-5; D gene uncertain. The CDR3 is 17 residues long. Germline V gives CDR1 MNHEY, CDR2 SMNVEV (reference sequence). In nucleotides, the CDR3 is TGTGCCAGCAGTTTTTTAGGTCCGGCCAGCCGAGATCAGCCCCAGCGTTTT. The encoded protein is CASSFLGPASRDQPQRF.

This clonotype qualifies as medium-sized. The chain combines TRBV20-1 with TRBJ1-2, with D possibly matching TRBD1 (5 bases). The CDR3 runs to 15 residues. The germline CDR1 and CDR2 sequences are DFQATT and SNEGSKA (reference sequence). Trimming shortened V by 3 bases and J by 4 bases, and 18 bases separated the two germline ends. The CDR3 region has the DNA TGCAGTGCTAGGCCCCCGGTGGGGGTGGGCTATGGCTACACCTTC. Translating gives CSARPPVGVGYGYTF.

This clonotype is labeled as medium-sized (0.01 to 0.1%). V and J are TRBV3-1 and TRBJ1-1; weak D call: TRBD1 (6 bases). The V gene lost 0 bases and the J gene lost 4 bases, with 6 bases spanning the gap. The length of the CDR3 is 13 residues. Germline V gene lookup returns CDR1 LGHDT and CDR2 YNNKEL (reference sequence). CDR3 DNA sequence: TGTGCCAGCAGCCAAGACAGGGGCACTGAAGCTTTCTTT. Protein sequence: CASSQDRGTEAFF.

The chain has TRBV7-2 and TRBJ1-4; the D gene is possibly TRBD1 (5 bases). Germline assignment: CDR1 SGHTA and CDR2 FQGNSA. The CDR3 runs to 18 residues. V lost 0 bases and J lost 7, with 21 bases in between. CDR3 sequence reads: CASSLAPRTGRLGEKLFF. DNA of the CDR3: TGTGCCAGCAGCTTAGCCCCCCGAACGGGACGATTAGGTGAAAAACTGTTTTTT.

A few counts support this clonotype. The V call is TRBV6-2 or TRBV6-3, the J call TRBJ2-2; tentatively, D is TRBD2 (5 bases). With 6 bases removed from V and 2 bases from J, the gap between germline ends came to 16 bases. The CDR3 consists of 16 residues. Germline lookup yields CDR1 MNHEY and CDR2 SVGEGT. CDR3 sequence: CASSHKGLLNTGELFF. DNA for the CDR3: TGTGCCAGCAGCCACAAAGGACTCCTAAACACCGGGGAGCTGTTTTTT.

This clonotype was seen a single time. The chain is built from TRBV9 and TRBJ2-2; D not resolved. The germline V gene has CDR1 SGDLS and CDR2 YYNGEE. The CDR3 loop spans 14 amino acids. V was pared by 0 bases and J by 6 bases, with 9 bases between. In DNA, the CDR3 is TGTGCCAGCAGCGTAGTAGGAACCTCCGGGGAGCTGTTTTTT. Translation gives CASSVVGTSGELFF.

This clonotype was detected a few times. The rearrangement links TRBV19 to TRBJ2-2, with TRBD2 matching over 9 bases. V lost 3 bases to trimming and J lost 7 bases; unmatched junction nucleotides: 6. Germline lookup yields CDR1 LNHDA and CDR2 SQIVND (reference sequence). The CDR3 has 15 residues. The CDR3 DNA is TGTGCCAGTAGTATGGCGGGAGGGCGTATCGGGGAGCTGTTTTTT. It yields the protein CASSMAGGRIGELFF.

This clonotype turned up a few times. This could be a read error, since a much larger clone is one nucleotide away. The rearrangement uses TRBV30 and TRBJ2-7; 11 positions match TRBD1. The CDR3 is 15 residues long. Germline CDR1 is GTSNPN and CDR2 is SVGIG (reference sequence). CDR3 sequence (DNA): TGTACCTGGAGTGCGACGGACAGGGGGCGCGGTGAGCAGTACTTC. Residues: CTWSATDRGRGEQYF.

This clonotype was found a few times. This chain links TRBV10-3 with TRBJ1-2, with TRBD1 matching 7 bases. Trimming cost V 7 bases and J 6 bases; bases outside gene matches: 8. The germline CDR1 and CDR2 sequences are ENHRY and SYGVKD. The CDR3 covers 13 residues. This chain's CDR3 is CAITEGQRDGYTF. DNA of the CDR3: TGTGCCATCACCGAGGGACAGCGGGATGGCTACACCTTC.

This clonotype was counted a single time. A read error is possible here, since a much larger clone lies one base away. V usage is TRBV7-2 and J usage is TRBJ2-1; 15 positions match TRBD2. The CDR3 runs 15 residues. Germline assignment: CDR1 SGHTA and CDR2 FQGNSA. CDR3 bases: TGTGCCAGCAGCTCAGGACTAGCGGGAGGGAATGAGCAGCTCTTC. It is translated as CASSSGLAGGNEQLF.

This clonotype was picked up a small number of times. V gene TRBV20-1 combines with J gene TRBJ1-6; tentatively, D is TRBD1 (6 bases). Germline assignment: CDR1 DFQATT and CDR2 SNEGSKA (reference sequence). V was cut by 2 bases and J by 6 bases, with 14 bases left in between. The CDR3 extends over 15 amino acids. The CDR3 region has the DNA TGCAGTGCTAGACCCGCCACAGGGAGTAATTCACCCCTCCACTTT. Protein: CSARPATGSNSPLHF.

This clonotype is labeled as medium-sized. The rearrangement uses TRBV6-5 and TRBJ2-7; 7 positions agree with TRBD1. The germline gives CDR1 MNHEY, CDR2 SVGAGI. The CDR3 covers 16 residues. V was clipped by 0 bases and J by 0 bases; unmatched bases: 5. DNA of the CDR3: TGTGCCAGCAGTTACTCGGGACAGTTTATCTCCTACGAGCAGTACTTC. Amino acids: CASSYSGQFISYEQYF.

About this clonotype: The junction shows a germline mismatch at one end, possibly a read error. V is TRBV6-1 and J is TRBJ2-3; tentatively, D is TRBD1 or TRBD2 (5 bases each). CDR1 and CDR2 from the germline V gene are MNHNS and SASEGT. The length of the CDR3 is 14 residues. The CDR3 DNA follows: TGTGCCAGCACTGAATACACTGGGGGATATACGCAGTATTTT. Residues: CASTEYTGGYTQYF.

V and J are TRBV5-1 and TRBJ2-1, with TRBD2 identical over 14 bases. V trimming: 3 bases; J trimming: 2 bases; junction bases outside the gene matches: 10. The CDR3 spans 19 residues. The germline CDR1 and CDR2 sequences are SGHRS and YFSETQ. As DNA, the CDR3 is TGCGCCAGCAGCTCGACTAGCGGGAGGGCCGGGGGCGCCTACAATGAGCAGTTCTTC. Encoded protein: CASSSTSGRAGGAYNEQFF.

The table lists this clonotype with a few counts. The J gene is TRBJ2-4, the V gene TRBV20-1; a weak D match, TRBD1 (6 bases). This CDR3 is 14 amino acids long. CDR1 is DFQATT, CDR2 SNEGSKA, per germline (reference sequence). The ends were cut back, 1 base at V and 6 bases at J, with 13 bases in the middle. CDR3 amino acids: CSARGGTKTNIQYF. The CDR3, as DNA: TGCAGTGCTAGAGGAGGGACAAAGACAAACATTCAGTACTTC.

Notes on this clonotype: A much more abundant neighbour one base away suggests this may be a read error. The chain carries TRBV11-1 and TRBJ2-2, with TRBD2 as a possible D gene (6 bases). V was cut by 9 bases and J by 7 bases, with 21 bases left in between. The V gene's germline CDR1 is SGHAT and CDR2 FQDESV (reference sequence). CDR3 length equals 15 residues. CDR3 sequence reads: CARSTTGSRVGELFF. The CDR3 DNA sequence: TGTGCCAGAAGCACAACCGGGAGCCGAGTCGGGGAGCTGTTTTTT.

This clonotype is judged medium-sized. The chain employs TRBV19 and TRBJ2-5; D is unresolved. Looked up from germline, CDR1 is LNHDA and CDR2 is SQIVND (reference sequence). Trimming removed 3 bases at V and 3 bases at J, with 8 bases between. This CDR3 region has 13 residues. CDR3: CASSISVEETQYF. In nucleotides, the CDR3 is TGTGCCAGTAGTATTTCTGTCGAAGAGACCCAGTACTTC.

There are a few counts of this clonotype. The CDR3 coding sequence is TGTGCCAGCAGCCACAGGGGGCCCACTGAAGCTTTCTTT. It specifies CASSHRGPTEAFF. V is TRBV5-4 and J is TRBJ1-1, with 9 bases fitting TRBD1. The V gene end was trimmed by 4 bases and the J gene end by 4 bases; junction bases not matched to a gene: 2. Germline V gene lookup returns CDR1 SGHNT and CDR2 YYREEE (reference sequence). There are 13 residues in the CDR3.

V is TRBV27 and J is TRBJ2-3, with D uncertain. Germline V gene sequence: CDR1 MNHEY, CDR2 SMNVEV (reference sequence). The CDR3 has 13 residues. Trimming pared 3 bases from V and 6 bases from J, leaving 10 bases between. The CDR3 is CASSFLGSDTQYF. The CDR3 DNA follows: TGTGCCAGCAGTTTTCTTGGGTCGGATACGCAGTATTTT.

The V call is TRBV20-1, the J call TRBJ2-1, with 9 bases fitting TRBD2. The length of the CDR3 is 14 residues. The ends lost 6 bases at V and 4 bases at J; junction bases unmatched: 7. Germline values: CDR1 DFQATT, CDR2 SNEGSKA (reference sequence). The CDR3 sequence: CSAWSSGRYNEQFF. The CDR3 DNA sequence: TGCAGTGCCTGGAGTAGCGGGAGATACAATGAGCAGTTCTTC.